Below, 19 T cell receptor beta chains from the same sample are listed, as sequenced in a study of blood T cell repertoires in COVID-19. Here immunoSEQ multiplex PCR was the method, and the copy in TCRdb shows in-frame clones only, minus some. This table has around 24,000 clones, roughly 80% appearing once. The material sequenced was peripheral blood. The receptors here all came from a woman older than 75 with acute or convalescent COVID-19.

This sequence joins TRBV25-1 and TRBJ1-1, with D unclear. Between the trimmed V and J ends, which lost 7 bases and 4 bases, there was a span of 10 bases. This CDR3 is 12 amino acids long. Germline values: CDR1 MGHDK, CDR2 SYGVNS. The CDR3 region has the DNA TGTGCCAGCACTCGCGAGGGCACTGAAGCTTTCTTT. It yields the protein CASTREGTEAFF.

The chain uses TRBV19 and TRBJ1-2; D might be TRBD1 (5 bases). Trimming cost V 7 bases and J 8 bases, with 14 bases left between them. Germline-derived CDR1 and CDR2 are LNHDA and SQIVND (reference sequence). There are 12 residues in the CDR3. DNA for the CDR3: TGTGCCAGTACTGGGGGAGGGAGCGGCTACACCTTC. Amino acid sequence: CASTGGGSGYTF. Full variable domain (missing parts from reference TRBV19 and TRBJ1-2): DGGITQSPKYLFRKEGQNVTLSCEQNLNHDAMYWYRQDPGQGLRLIYYSQIVNDFQKGDIAEGYSVSREKKESFPLTVTSAQKNPTAFYLCASTGGGSGYTFGSGTRLTVV.

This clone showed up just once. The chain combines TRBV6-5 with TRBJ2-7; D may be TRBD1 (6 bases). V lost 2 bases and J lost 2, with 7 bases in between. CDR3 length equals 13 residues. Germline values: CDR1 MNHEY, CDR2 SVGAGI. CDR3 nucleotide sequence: TGTGCCAGCAGTTACGGGGGCACCTACGAGCAGTACTTC. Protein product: CASSYGGTYEQYF.

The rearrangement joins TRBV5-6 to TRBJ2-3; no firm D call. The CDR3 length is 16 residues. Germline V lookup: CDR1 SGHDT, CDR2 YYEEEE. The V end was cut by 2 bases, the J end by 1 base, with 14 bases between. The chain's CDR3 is CASSLRGVIGTDTQYF. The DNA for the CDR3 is TGTGCCAGCAGCTTACGAGGCGTCATAGGCACAGATACGCAGTATTTT.

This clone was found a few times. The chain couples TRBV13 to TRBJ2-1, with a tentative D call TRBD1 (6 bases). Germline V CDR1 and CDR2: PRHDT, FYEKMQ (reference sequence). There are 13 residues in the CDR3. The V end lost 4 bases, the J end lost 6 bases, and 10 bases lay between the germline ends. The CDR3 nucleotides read TGTGCCAGCAGCTCCTACAGGGCCAATGAGCAGTTCTTC. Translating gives CASSSYRANEQFF.

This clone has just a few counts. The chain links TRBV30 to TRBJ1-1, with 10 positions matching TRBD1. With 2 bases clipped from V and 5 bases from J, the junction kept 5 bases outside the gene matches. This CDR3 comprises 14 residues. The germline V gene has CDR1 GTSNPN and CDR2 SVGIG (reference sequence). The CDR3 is CAWSRWTGGTEAFF. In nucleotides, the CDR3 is TGTGCCTGGAGTCGGTGGACAGGGGGTACTGAAGCTTTCTTT.

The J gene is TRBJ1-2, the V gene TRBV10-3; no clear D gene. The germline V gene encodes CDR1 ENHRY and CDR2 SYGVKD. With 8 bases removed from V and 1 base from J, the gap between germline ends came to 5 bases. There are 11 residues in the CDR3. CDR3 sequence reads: CAIGVNYGYTF. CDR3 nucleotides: TGTGCCATCGGAGTTAACTATGGCTACACCTTC.

The CDR3 region has the DNA TGTGCCAGCGGGACAGGGGGCGCCGGTTCCGCCACTGAAGCTTTCTTT. It encodes CASGTGGAGSATEAFF. The gene calls are TRBV5-4 and TRBJ1-1; TRBD1 matches at 12 bases. The germline CDR1 and CDR2 sequences are SGHNT and YYREEE (reference sequence). Trimming cost V 7 bases and J 4 bases; bases outside gene matches: 11. CDR3 size: 16 residues. The entire variable domain, with the rest obtained from reference TRBV5-4 and TRBJ1-1, is as follows: ETGVTQSPTHLIKTRGQQVTLRCSSQSGHNTVSWYQQALGQGPQFIFQYYREEENGRGNFPPRFSGLQFPNYSSELNVNALELDDSALYLCASGTGGAGSATEAFFGQGTRLTVV.

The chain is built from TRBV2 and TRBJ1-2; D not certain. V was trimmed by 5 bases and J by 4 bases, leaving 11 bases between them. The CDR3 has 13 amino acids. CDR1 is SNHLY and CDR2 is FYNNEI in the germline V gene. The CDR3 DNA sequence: TGTGCCAGCAGTCTAGTCCCCAGCTATGGCTACACCTTC. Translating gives CASSLVPSYGYTF.

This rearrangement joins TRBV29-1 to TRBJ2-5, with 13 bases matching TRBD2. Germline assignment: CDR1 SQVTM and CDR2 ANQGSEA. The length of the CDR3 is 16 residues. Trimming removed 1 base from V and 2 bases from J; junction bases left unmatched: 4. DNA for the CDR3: TGCAGCGTTGAAGGACTAGCGGGAGGAGATCAAGAGACCCAGTACTTC. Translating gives CSVEGLAGGDQETQYF.

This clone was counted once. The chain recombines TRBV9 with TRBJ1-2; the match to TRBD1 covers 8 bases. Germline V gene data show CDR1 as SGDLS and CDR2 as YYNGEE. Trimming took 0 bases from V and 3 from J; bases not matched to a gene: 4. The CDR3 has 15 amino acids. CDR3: CASSVDGQGDYGYTF. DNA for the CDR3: TGTGCCAGCAGCGTAGACGGACAGGGTGACTATGGCTACACCTTC.

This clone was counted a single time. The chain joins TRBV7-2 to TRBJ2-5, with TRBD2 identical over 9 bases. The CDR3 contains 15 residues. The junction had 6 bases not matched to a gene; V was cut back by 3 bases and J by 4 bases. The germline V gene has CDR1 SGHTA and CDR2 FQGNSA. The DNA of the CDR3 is TGTGCCAGCAGCTTTCAGGCGGGAGGGAGAGAGACCCAGTACTTC. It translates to CASSFQAGGRETQYF.

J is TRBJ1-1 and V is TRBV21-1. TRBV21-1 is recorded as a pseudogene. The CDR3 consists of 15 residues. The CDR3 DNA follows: TGTGCCAGCAGCAAAGGGCGGGGAGTGAACACTGAAGCTTTCTTT. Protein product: CASSKGRGVNTEAFF.

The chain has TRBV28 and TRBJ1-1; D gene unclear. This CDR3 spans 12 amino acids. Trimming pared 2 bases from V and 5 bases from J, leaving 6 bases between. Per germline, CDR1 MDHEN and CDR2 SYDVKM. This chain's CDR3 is CASSLRETEAFF. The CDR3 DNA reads TGTGCCAGCAGTTTAAGGGAGACTGAAGCTTTCTTT.

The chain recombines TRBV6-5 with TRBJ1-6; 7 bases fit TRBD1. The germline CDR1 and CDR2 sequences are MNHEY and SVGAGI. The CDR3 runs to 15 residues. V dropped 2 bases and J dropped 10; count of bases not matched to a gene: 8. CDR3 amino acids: CASSYDGTASSPLHF. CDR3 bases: TGTGCCAGCAGTTACGACGGGACAGCTTCCTCACCCCTCCACTTT.

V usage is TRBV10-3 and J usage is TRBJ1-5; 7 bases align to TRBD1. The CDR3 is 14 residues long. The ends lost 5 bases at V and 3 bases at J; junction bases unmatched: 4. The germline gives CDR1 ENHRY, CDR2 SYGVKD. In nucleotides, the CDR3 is TGTGCCATCAGTACACAGGGGAACAATCAGCCCCAGCATTTT. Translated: CAISTQGNNQPQHF.

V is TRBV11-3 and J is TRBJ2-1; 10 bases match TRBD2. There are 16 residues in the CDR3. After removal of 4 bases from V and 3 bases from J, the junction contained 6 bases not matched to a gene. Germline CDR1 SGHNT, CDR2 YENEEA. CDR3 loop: CASSYRLAGSYNEQFF. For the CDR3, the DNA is TGTGCCAGCAGCTACCGACTAGCGGGTAGCTACAATGAGCAGTTCTTC.

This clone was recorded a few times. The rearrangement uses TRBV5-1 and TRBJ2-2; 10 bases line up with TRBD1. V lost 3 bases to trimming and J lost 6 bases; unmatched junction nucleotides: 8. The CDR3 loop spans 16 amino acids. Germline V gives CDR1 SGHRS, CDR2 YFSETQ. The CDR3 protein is CASSSTGGAFAGELFF. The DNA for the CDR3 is TGCGCCAGCAGCTCGACAGGGGGCGCCTTCGCCGGGGAGCTGTTTTTT.

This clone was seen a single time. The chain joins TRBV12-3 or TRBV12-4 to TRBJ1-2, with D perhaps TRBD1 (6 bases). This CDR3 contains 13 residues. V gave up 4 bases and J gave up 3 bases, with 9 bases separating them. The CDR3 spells CASSSAGDYGYTF. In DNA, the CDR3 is TGTGCCAGCAGTTCTGCAGGGGACTATGGCTACACCTTC.